This entry lists 26 T cell receptor beta chains sequenced from one sample in a study of breast tumors, draining lymph nodes, adjacent tissues. Breast cancer patients provided tissue from their axillary draining lymph nodes. TCRdb re-analysed the multiplex PCR reads in MiXCR, keeping a single row per CDR3 protein. This table holds 85,000 to 120,000 distinct CDR3 sequences, more than 30% found once. The sample comprised axillary lymph node tissue. These receptors were obtained from a female donor with breast cancer. Some clones in this sample may be carry-over from other donors' samples.

V and J are TRBV20-1 and TRBJ1-6; perhaps TRBD1 as D (5 bases). The length of the CDR3 is 16 residues. V was trimmed by 0 bases and J by 7 bases, leaving 16 bases between them. The germline gives CDR1 DFQATT, CDR2 SNEGSKA (reference sequence). The CDR3 region is CSARDGAAIGNSPLHF. The DNA for the CDR3 is TGCAGTGCTAGAGATGGGGCAGCCATAGGGAATTCACCCCTCCACTTT.

This clonotype was counted ten times or more. The V call is TRBV20-1, the J call TRBJ1-1; D is undetermined. Germline assignment: CDR1 DFQATT and CDR2 SNEGSKA (reference sequence). The CDR3 has 17 residues. Trimming took off 3 bases at V and 6 bases at J, with 26 bases between the two ends. This CDR3 is CSASPPELSGAGSEAFF. CDR3 nucleotide sequence: TGCAGTGCTAGTCCCCCCGAACTCTCAGGAGCGGGGTCTGAAGCTTTCTTT.

This clonotype has a count of ten or more. Its ends do not fully match the called genes, so a read error is possible. The chain recombines TRBV3-1 with TRBJ2-5, with a tentative D call TRBD1 (5 bases). The CDR3 runs to 13 residues. Per the germline V gene, CDR1 is LGHDT and CDR2 is YNNKEL (reference sequence). The CDR3 nucleotides read TGTGCTAGCAGCCAGGGCCCTCAAGAGACCCAGTACTTC. Amino acid sequence: CASSQGPQETQYF.

The chain recombines TRBV20-1 with TRBJ2-1; 14 bases agree with TRBD2. The germline CDR1 and CDR2 sequences are DFQATT and SNEGSKA (reference sequence). The CDR3 extends over 17 amino acids. V lost 6 bases, J lost 4 bases, and 11 bases stayed unmatched. The CDR3 here is CSALGLAGGKAYNEQFF. CDR3 DNA: TGCAGTGCCCTAGGACTAGCGGGAGGTAAGGCGTACAATGAGCAGTTCTTC.

This clonotype was seen ten or more times. The V gene is TRBV12-3 or TRBV12-4, the J gene TRBJ2-1; 8 bases line up with TRBD2. The length of the CDR3 is 15 residues. The V and J ends lost 5 bases and 3 bases, in that order; junction bases with no gene match: 6. The CDR3 loop reads CASSLGLAGYNEQFF. CDR3 bases: TGTGCCAGCAGTCTCGGACTAGCTGGCTACAATGAGCAGTTCTTC.

This clonotype has ten or more counts. The chain uses TRBV2 and TRBJ2-6; a possible D gene is TRBD1 (6 bases). CDR1 and CDR2 (germline): SNHLY, FYNNEI. The CDR3 runs to 18 residues. V was cut by 7 bases and J by 0 bases, with 19 bases left in between. The chain's CDR3 is CASTTGNLGGSGANVLTF. CDR3 nucleotides: TGTGCCAGCACGACAGGCAACTTAGGGGGCTCTGGGGCCAACGTCCTGACTTTC.

This clonotype was found a few times. A much larger clone lies a single base off, so this may be a read error. The rearrangement joins TRBV20-1 to TRBJ2-2; TRBD2 matches 7 bases. CDR3 length: 16 residues. Germline trimming cut 1 base from V and 1 base from J; bases unmatched to any gene: 6. Germline V gene sequence: CDR1 DFQATT, CDR2 SNEGSKA (reference sequence). The CDR3 DNA is TGCAGTGCTAGAGTTCCTGGCGGGAGGAACACCGGGGAGCTGTTTTTT. Protein sequence: CSARVPGGRNTGELFF.

Notes on this clonotype: One junction end does not reproduce the germline sequence, and a read error may be involved. The gene calls are TRBV10-3 and TRBJ1-3; perhaps TRBD1 as D (5 bases). Per the germline V gene, CDR1 is ENHRY and CDR2 is SYGVKD. The CDR3 is 16 residues long. The CDR3 loop reads CAISDRGADSGSTIYF. Written as DNA, the CDR3 is TGTGCCATCAGTGACCGTGGGGCCGACTCTGGAAGCACCATATATTTT.

This clonotype was recorded at least ten times. The conserved phenylalanine or tryptophan is not found at the CDR3 terminus, so this likely reflects a read error. The chain couples TRBV19 to TRBJ2-5; TRBD1 agrees at 9 bases. Per germline, CDR1 LNHDA and CDR2 SQIVND (reference sequence). Trimming cost V 5 bases and J 2 bases; bases outside gene matches: 9. This CDR3 is 16 amino acids long. The CDR3 region is CASSPPDRGKQETQYS. CDR3 nucleotide sequence: TGTGCCAGTAGTCCGCCGGACAGGGGTAAACAAGAGACCCAGTACTCC.

There are many counts of this clonotype. The rearrangement uses TRBV20-1 and TRBJ2-1, with D possibly TRBD1 on 6 matching bases. This CDR3 is built from 17 residues. The V and J ends lost 2 bases and 6 bases respectively, with 23 bases between them. CDR1 and CDR2 from the germline V gene are DFQATT and SNEGSKA (reference sequence). The CDR3 sequence is CSARSPGVQGSRNEQFF. The DNA for the CDR3 is TGCAGTGCTAGATCCCCCGGCGTTCAGGGGTCCCGCAATGAGCAGTTCTTC.

This clonotype was seen at least ten times. The J gene is TRBJ2-3, the V gene TRBV5-4; 9 positions match TRBD2. J gave up 3 bases and V 7 bases, and 15 bases lay outside the gene matches. The length of the CDR3 is 17 residues. Germline lookup yields CDR1 SGHNT and CDR2 YYREEE (reference sequence). Here the CDR3 DNA reads TGTGCCAGCGGATCGGGGCGGGGGGGGCTGTCGACAGATACGCAGTATTTT. It encodes CASGSGRGGLSTDTQYF.

Details on this clonotype: A much larger clone is a single base away; this may be a read error. This chain joins TRBV11-2 and TRBJ2-3; 9 bases line up with TRBD2. V gave up 6 bases and J gave up 14 bases; unmatched junction bases: 9. This CDR3 spans 12 amino acids. From germline, CDR1 is SGHAT and CDR2 FQNNGV. DNA of the CDR3: TGTGCCAGCAGATACGAGCGGGGGGCCCTGTATTTT. Residues: CASRYERGALYF.

This chain joins TRBV2 and TRBJ2-5, with 9 nucleotides matching TRBD1. Germline assignment: CDR1 SNHLY and CDR2 FYNNEI. The V gene end was trimmed by 5 bases and the J gene end by 4 bases; junction bases not matched to a gene: 8. The CDR3 totals 15 residues. The CDR3: CASSKTGTGLETQYF. The DNA of the CDR3 is TGTGCCAGCAGTAAAACCGGGACAGGGTTAGAGACCCAGTACTTC.

This clonotype was seen a few times. A much bigger clone sits one base away, suggesting this may be a read error. The rearrangement uses TRBV11-2 and TRBJ2-7, with D maybe TRBD1 (7 bases). CDR3 size: 16 residues. Germline assignment: CDR1 SGHAT and CDR2 FQNNGV. V lost 3 bases and J 4 bases, leaving 19 bases between the germline ends. CDR3 nucleotides: TGTGCCAGCAGCTTGGCCGGGACAGCGGGCATATACGAGCAGTACTTC. Translation: CASSLAGTAGIYEQYF.

This clonotype was counted many times. The CDR3 DNA reads as TGTGCCAGCAGCGCCACCCGCCAAGAGACCCAGTACTTC. It codes for CASSATRQETQYF. J is TRBJ2-5 and V is TRBV7-2; D not certain. V shed 5 bases and J shed 1 base, with 8 bases lying between them. CDR1 is SGHTA and CDR2 is FQGNSA in the germline V gene. The CDR3 runs 13 residues.

This clonotype was counted ten times or more. This rearrangement joins TRBV5-8 to TRBJ2-2; 10 bases agree with TRBD1. CDR1 and CDR2 (germline): SGHTS, YDEGEE. The V and J ends lost 2 bases and 4 bases, in that order; junction bases with no gene match: 5. This CDR3 region has 16 residues. CDR3 nucleotides: TGTGCCAGCAGCTTACCACGGGACAGGGGCACCGGGGAGCTGTTTTTT. Its protein product is CASSLPRDRGTGELFF. The full variable domain, completed using reference TRBV5-8 and TRBJ2-2, is EAGVTQSPTHLIKTRGQQATLRCSPISGHTSVYWYQQALGLGLQFLLWYDEGEERNRGNFPPRFSGRQFPNYSSELNVNALELEDSALYLCASSLPRDRGTGELFFGEGSRLTVL.

The chain is built from TRBV10-2 and TRBJ1-2, with D unclear. The CDR3 has 14 residues. The V and J ends lost 3 bases and 0 bases respectively, with 8 bases between them. CDR1 is WSHSY and CDR2 is SAAADI in the germline V gene. The CDR3 nucleotides read TGCGCCAGCAGTGATTACGGGGCTAACTATGGCTACACCTTC. Translation gives CASSDYGANYGYTF.

This clonotype was recorded at least ten times. The chain has TRBV12-3 or TRBV12-4 and TRBJ2-2; D is unclear. CDR3 length: 13 residues. With 3 bases removed from V and 5 bases from J, the gap between germline ends came to 7 bases. The CDR3 DNA sequence: TGTGCCAGCAGTTTTGGGCGAACCGGGGAGCTGTTTTTT. Its translation is CASSFGRTGELFF.

This clonotype was counted between two and nine times. This could be a read error, since a much larger clone is one nucleotide away. The V and J genes are TRBV6-4 and TRBJ2-1; weak D call: TRBD2 (8 bases). The CDR3 length is 14 residues. Germline lookup yields CDR1 MRHNA and CDR2 SNTAGT. CDR3 in DNA: TGTGCCAGCAGTCACTCGACAGGGACTAGTGAGCAGTTCTTC. Its translation is CASSHSTGTSEQFF.

In this sample, this clonotype turned up many times. The chain couples TRBV29-1 to TRBJ2-1, with TRBD2 matching 11 bases. The CDR3 is made up of 16 amino acids. Germline CDR1 SQVTM, CDR2 ANQGSEA. V lost 6 bases and J lost 7; bases outside the gene matches: 14. The CDR3 DNA sequence: TGCAGCGTGGGAGGCTTAGCGGGGGGGCGAGCGAATGAGCAGTTCTTC. It specifies CSVGGLAGGRANEQFF.

This rearrangement joins TRBV20-1 to TRBJ2-1; 13 bases line up with TRBD2. The CDR3 sequence is 19 residues long. Germline CDR1 DFQATT, CDR2 SNEGSKA (reference sequence). J lost 9 bases, V lost 2 bases, and 19 bases had no gene match. CDR3 DNA sequence: TGCAGTGCTAGAAACCCCGGGACTAGCGGGGAGAACTACAATCGTGAGCAGTTCTTC. It codes for CSARNPGTSGENYNREQFF.

This clonotype was seen many times. The J gene is TRBJ1-2, the V gene TRBV3-1; TRBD1 is a possible D gene (5 bases). The CDR3 runs 13 residues. CDR1 and CDR2 (germline): LGHDT, YNNKEL (reference sequence). V gave up 5 bases and J gave up 8 bases, with 15 bases separating them. The CDR3 coding sequence is TGTGCCAGCAGCTATGCCCCGGGGGAGGGCTACACCTTC. Translating gives CASSYAPGEGYTF.

With regard to this clonotype: The DNA is left out, because the CDR3 cannot be placed on it with certainty; the CDR3 is given as TCRdb lists it. V gene TRBV2 combines with J gene TRBJ2-5; the D segment call TRBD2 is taken from the table without a DNA check. The CDR3 contains 20 residues when both ends are counted. The germline V gene has CDR1 SNHLY and CDR2 FYNNEI. The CDR3 loop is CASSGREGGGYTFGSGTQYF.

There are many counts of this clonotype. The rearrangement uses TRBV7-3 and TRBJ2-7, with TRBD2 matching over 7 bases. CDR1 and CDR2 from the germline V gene are SGHTA and FQGTGA. The CDR3 runs 16 residues. The J segment lost 3 bases and the V segment lost 1 base, leaving 9 bases of the junction unmatched. The CDR3 sequence: CASSLRGGTKHYEQYF. CDR3 coding DNA: TGTGCCAGCAGCTTAAGGGGGGGGACTAAGCACTACGAGCAGTACTTC.

Notes on this clonotype: This may stem from a read error, because a much larger clone lies one nucleotide away. The chain links TRBV19 to TRBJ2-1; D may be TRBD1 (7 bases). Germline V gene lookup returns CDR1 LNHDA and CDR2 SQIVND (reference sequence). The length of the CDR3 is 16 residues. Trimming stripped 6 bases from V and 4 bases from J, with 19 bases between. CDR3 nucleotide sequence: TGTGCCAGTAGCCCAGGGGGGCGGGCTGGGTACAATGAGCAGTTCTTC. This codes for CASSPGGRAGYNEQFF.

About this clonotype itself: This CDR3 is missing its conserved last phenylalanine or tryptophan, likely due to a read error. The DNA is left out, because the CDR3 cannot be placed on it with certainty; the CDR3 is given as TCRdb lists it. The rearrangement links TRBV11-3 to TRBJ1-6. Germline V gene data show CDR1 as SGHNT and CDR2 as YENEEA. Including both end residues, the CDR3 is 9 amino acids long. The CDR3 protein is CASSLGSFL.